The clone carrying this TCR beta chain was counted only a few times. This record comes from a study of neurological immune-mediated disorders. cDNA synthesis was performed by 5'RACE with 10-nucleotide random UMIs. TCRdb re-derived calls from the 5' RACE reads in MiXCR, one entry per CDR3 protein. Of tens of thousands of distinct CDR3 sequences listed, about a tenth are singletons. PBMCs stored at -80 C, 2 million in total, were the source of the unsorted libraries. There are 14 residues in the CDR3. Per the germline V gene, CDR1 is LNHDA and CDR2 is SQIVND (reference sequence). V was shortened by 0 bases and J by 6 bases, with 11 bases between the two germline ends.

The receptor's source is a woman aged 25-40 years with HTLV-1-associated myelopathy (HAM/TSP). The chain is built from TRBV19 and TRBJ1-1; D not certain. Sequenced material: PBMCs. The CDR3 DNA reads TGTGCCAGTAGTATAGAGGCCCATTGGGCTGAAGCTTTCTTT. It codes for CASSIEAHWAEAFF.